The 5 T cell receptor beta chains below come from one sample, sequenced in a study of shared clonotypes between healthy human individuals. Selected positively for CCR7 and CD45RO-negative, naive CD8 cells excluded terminally differentiated effector memory CD45RA+ cells. Clones were read by immunoSEQ multiplex PCR, and TCRdb kept only the in-frame ones, dropping some. This repertoire shows nearly 2 million clones, 85% to 95% found once; its top ten account for approximately 1.2%. The sequencing input was naive CD8+ T cells sorted from blood. These receptors were obtained from a young man in good health.

This clone was counted a single time. The chain recombines TRBV4-1 with TRBJ2-7, with D possibly being TRBD2 (7 bases). The CDR3 is made up of 17 amino acids. Per the germline V gene, CDR1 is MGHRA and CDR2 is YSYEKL. Trimming removed 4 bases at V and 3 bases at J, with 22 bases between. CDR3 nucleotide sequence: TGCGCCAGCAGCCTCAGACTGGGCGGGGGCGGAATCTACGAGCAGTACTTC. It is translated as CASSLRLGGGGIYEQYF.

This clone occurred once. V gene TRBV10-1 combines with J gene TRBJ2-4; D is undetermined. There are 14 residues in the CDR3. V lost 4 bases and J lost 6, with 13 bases in between. CDR1 and CDR2 (germline): WNHNN, SYGVQD (reference sequence). DNA for the CDR3: TGCGCCAGCAGTGCTGACGGAGAGGCAAACATTCAGTACTTC. This gives the protein CASSADGEANIQYF.

This rearrangement joins TRBV2 to TRBJ2-2; 7 positions agree with TRBD1. CDR3 length: 15 residues. CDR1 and CDR2 from the germline V gene are SNHLY and FYNNEI. Germline trimming cut 1 base from V and 6 bases from J; bases unmatched to any gene: 5. The CDR3 DNA reads as TGTGCCAGCAGTGAAGTAACAGGGGCGGCCGGGGAGCTGTTTTTT. Amino acids: CASSEVTGAAGELFF. The full variable domain, completed using reference TRBV2 and TRBJ2-2, is EPEVTQTPSHQVTQMGQEVILRCVPISNHLYFYWYRQILGQKVEFLVSFYNNEISEKSEIFDDQFSVERPDGSNFTLKIRSTKLEDSAMYFCASSEVTGAAGELFFGEGSRLTVL.

V is TRBV30 and J is TRBJ1-1; D gene unclear. Germline assignment: CDR1 GTSNPN and CDR2 SVGIG (reference sequence). This CDR3 is built from 16 residues. The V gene lost 3 bases and the J gene lost 2 bases, with 19 bases spanning the gap. CDR3 DNA: TGTGCCTGGAGCCCCCATGGAGGAGCCCTTAACACTGAAGCTTTCTTT. Its translation is CAWSPHGGALNTEAFF.

The V gene is TRBV9, the J gene TRBJ2-5, with unresolved D. Trimming shortened V by 1 base and J by 1 base, and 8 bases separated the two germline ends. This CDR3 contains 14 residues. Germline V CDR1 and CDR2: SGDLS, YYNGEE. The CDR3 is CASSVQDVQETQYF. The CDR3 DNA follows: TGTGCCAGCAGCGTACAGGACGTCCAAGAGACCCAGTACTTC.